Presented here are 30 T cell receptor beta chains from one specimen sequenced in a study of T cells in Graves' hyperthyroidism and ophthalmopathy. RNA transcripts yielded amplified TCR beta CDR3 regions. The study used the HTBI primer set for a first-round RT-PCR of the TCR CDR3. TCRdb redid the calling of the multiplex PCR reads with MiXCR, one entry per CDR3 protein. This sample has a few hundred thousand distinct CDR3 sequences, with around a sixth found just once. The sample taken for sequencing was blood. These receptors were obtained from a woman in her 30s with Graves' hyperthyroidism.

The sample holds many counts of this clonotype. The chain is built from TRBV13 and TRBJ2-3; TRBD1 agrees at 12 bases. Trimming cost V 4 bases and J 0 bases; bases outside gene matches: 8. Germline assignment: CDR1 PRHDT and CDR2 FYEKMQ (reference sequence). The CDR3 consists of 18 residues. DNA for the CDR3: TGTGCCAGCAGCTCCCGGGACAGGGGGCCCACTAGCACAGATACGCAGTATTTT. Translated, it gives CASSSRDRGPTSTDTQYF.

The V call is TRBV5-1, the J call TRBJ1-5, with D unclear. The CDR3 totals 15 residues. The V and J ends lost 4 bases and 3 bases respectively, with 14 bases between them. The germline V gene has CDR1 SGHRS and CDR2 YFSETQ. The CDR3 region is CASSPRPGFNQPQHF. CDR3 nucleotides: TGCGCCAGCAGCCCCCGGCCCGGCTTCAATCAGCCCCAGCATTTT.

The rearrangement joins TRBV6-1 to TRBJ1-2; tentatively, D is TRBD1 (6 bases). The CDR3 loop spans 13 amino acids. Germline V CDR1 and CDR2: MNHNS, SASEGT. The V and J ends lost 8 bases and 4 bases respectively, with 14 bases between them. CDR3 sequence (DNA): TGTGCCAGCGGAACAGGGTCCAGCTATGGCTACACCTTC. Protein product: CASGTGSSYGYTF.

This clonotype has ten or more counts. This chain connects TRBV20-1 to TRBJ2-1, with 16 positions matching TRBD2. With V trimmed by 3 bases and J by 0 bases, 5 bases remained unmatched. CDR1 is DFQATT, CDR2 SNEGSKA, per germline (reference sequence). This CDR3 spans 18 amino acids. The CDR3 DNA follows: TGCAGTGCTAGGGGACTAGCGGGAGGGAGGGGCTCCTACAATGAGCAGTTCTTC. Translated: CSARGLAGGRGSYNEQFF.

This clonotype was detected only once. The chain joins TRBV19 to TRBJ2-3, with a possible D match to TRBD1 (6 bases). CDR1 is LNHDA and CDR2 is SQIVND in the germline V gene (reference sequence). V was trimmed by 4 bases and J by 7 bases, leaving 12 bases between them. This CDR3 spans 13 amino acids. The CDR3 bases are TGTGCCAGTAGTACCCCACAGGGACATACGCAGTATTTT. It codes for CASSTPQGHTQYF.

This chain uses TRBV5-6 with TRBJ1-2; possible D gene TRBD1, 6 bases. The germline V gene encodes CDR1 SGHDT and CDR2 YYEEEE. V was pared by 3 bases and J by 4 bases, with 16 bases between. The CDR3 runs to 15 residues. The CDR3 spells CASSYRGARGYGYTF. CDR3 DNA: TGTGCCAGCAGCTACCGGGGGGCGCGAGGCTATGGCTACACCTTC.

The rearrangement links TRBV7-9 to TRBJ2-1; 11 bases are shared with TRBD2. Trimming removed 4 bases from V and 5 bases from J; junction bases left unmatched: 7. Germline assignment: CDR1 SEHNR and CDR2 FQNEAQ (reference sequence). The CDR3 has 16 residues. CDR3 in amino acids: CASSSRLAGLDNEQFF. The DNA of the CDR3 is TGTGCCAGCAGCTCCCGACTAGCGGGGTTAGACAATGAGCAGTTCTTC.

This clonotype was seen repeatedly, ten times or more. This rearrangement joins TRBV11-2 to TRBJ1-1, with TRBD1 identical over 7 bases. Germline assignment: CDR1 SGHAT and CDR2 FQNNGV. Trimming cost V 4 bases and J 3 bases; bases outside gene matches: 2. CDR3 length: 13 residues. The chain's CDR3 is CASSSGTDTEAFF. The CDR3 nucleotides are TGTGCCAGCAGCTCCGGGACAGACACTGAAGCTTTCTTT.

The chain carries TRBV27 and TRBJ2-1, with 9 positions matching TRBD1. Per the germline V gene, CDR1 is MNHEY and CDR2 is SMNVEV (reference sequence). The CDR3 runs 15 residues. J was trimmed by 3 bases and V by 6 bases; bases with no gene match: 6. In DNA form, the CDR3 reads TGTGCCAGCAGGGGGGACAGGGTTAACTACAATGAGCAGTTCTTC. This sequence encodes CASRGDRVNYNEQFF.

In this sample, this clonotype turned up a few times. V usage is TRBV11-1 and J usage is TRBJ2-7, with a possible D match to TRBD2 (5 bases). Trimming cost V 3 bases and J 3 bases, with 12 bases left between them. Per the germline V gene, CDR1 is SGHAT and CDR2 is FQDESV (reference sequence). This CDR3 is 14 amino acids long. As DNA, the CDR3 is TGTGCCAGCAGCTTTCCAGGACTCCTCTACGAGCAGTACTTC. This sequence encodes CASSFPGLLYEQYF.

This clonotype came up many times. The chain is built from TRBV5-1 and TRBJ2-3; D gene ambiguous. Trimming removed 2 bases from V and 2 bases from J, with 15 bases in between. In germline, CDR1 is SGHRS, CDR2 YFSETQ. This CDR3 has 16 amino acids. The CDR3 sequence is CASSFGRLPTTDTQYF. The CDR3 DNA is TGCGCCAGCAGCTTTGGGCGCCTTCCCACCACAGATACGCAGTATTTT. The entire variable domain, with the rest obtained from reference TRBV5-1 and TRBJ2-3, is as follows: KAGVTQTPRYLIKTRGQQVTLSCSPISGHRSVSWYQQTPGQGLQFLFEYFSETQRNKGNFPGRFSGRQFSNSRSEMNVSTLELGDSALYLCASSFGRLPTTDTQYFGPGTRLTVL.

About this clonotype itself: A much more abundant neighbour one base away suggests this may be a read error. The chain uses TRBV24-1 and TRBJ1-2; maybe TRBD1 (6 bases). CDR1 and CDR2 (germline): KGHDR, SFDVKD. Trimming stripped 7 bases from V and 8 bases from J, with 19 bases between. CDR3 size: 14 residues. CDR3 bases: TGTGCCACCAGAGACCCGAGGACAGCGGAAGGCTACACCTTC. This encodes CATRDPRTAEGYTF.

In its sample, this clonotype was seen a few times. The CDR3 is CASSRDRDHTIYF. CDR3 nucleotides: TGTGCCAGCAGCCGAGACAGGGATCACACCATATATTTT. The chain carries TRBV11-2 and TRBJ1-3, with 7 bases that match TRBD1. The germline CDR1 and CDR2 sequences are SGHAT and FQNNGV. The V gene end was trimmed by 5 bases and the J gene end by 8 bases; junction bases not matched to a gene: 6. CDR3 length: 13 amino acids.

The V and J genes are TRBV19 and TRBJ2-3; TRBD2 aligns across 13 bases. Trimming cost V 4 bases and J 5 bases; bases outside gene matches: 9. This CDR3 has 17 residues. Germline V gene lookup returns CDR1 LNHDA and CDR2 SQIVND (reference sequence). This CDR3 is CASSRTGLAGAVDTQYF. The CDR3 DNA reads as TGTGCCAGTAGTAGAACCGGACTAGCGGGAGCCGTAGATACGCAGTATTTT. The full variable domain, its missing parts supplied by reference TRBV19 and TRBJ2-3, is DGGITQSPKYLFRKEGQNVTLSCEQNLNHDAMYWYRQDPGQGLRLIYYSQIVNDFQKGDIAEGYSVSREKKESFPLTVTSAQKNPTAFYLCASSRTGLAGAVDTQYFGPGTRLTVL.

The sample holds a few counts of this clonotype. The chain carries TRBV6-1 and TRBJ2-3, with 11 bases lining up with TRBD1. Germline V lookup: CDR1 MNHNS, CDR2 SASEGT. The junction had 11 bases not matched to a gene; V was cut back by 5 bases and J by 7 bases. The CDR3 length is 16 residues. CDR3 coding DNA: TGTGCCAGCAGTCTAACCGGGACAGGGGGATCATATACGCAGTATTTT. This codes for CASSLTGTGGSYTQYF.

This clonotype was seen a handful of times. This rearrangement joins TRBV6-1 to TRBJ2-2; D may correspond to TRBD1 or TRBD2 (6 bases each). Germline CDR1 MNHNS, CDR2 SASEGT. V shed 6 bases and J shed 7 bases, with 18 bases lying between them. This CDR3 comprises 15 residues. Here the CDR3 reads CASREPGAQSGELFF. For the CDR3, the DNA is TGTGCCAGCAGGGAGCCGGGGGCCCAAAGCGGGGAGCTGTTTTTT.

On this clonotype itself: Given a much more abundant clone one base away, this may be a read error. This chain links TRBV2 with TRBJ2-1; D is undetermined. Per germline, CDR1 SNHLY and CDR2 FYNNEI. The CDR3 has 10 amino acids. The ends were cut back, 10 bases at V and 8 bases at J, with 9 bases in the middle. DNA for the CDR3: TGTGCCAACAACGGGTATGAGCAGTTCTTC. Translation gives CANNGYEQFF.

This clonotype was seen more than once but under ten times. This chain links TRBV27 with TRBJ1-5, with 7 bases fitting TRBD1. Germline assignment: CDR1 MNHEY and CDR2 SMNVEV (reference sequence). The CDR3 has 12 amino acids. J lost 7 bases, V lost 6 bases, and 3 bases had no gene match. CDR3 sequence: CASRSGGQPQHF. The CDR3 nucleotides are TGTGCCAGCAGGTCAGGGGGGCAGCCCCAGCATTTT.

This clonotype was counted many times. This sequence joins TRBV18 and TRBJ1-1, with unresolved D. From germline, CDR1 is KGHSH and CDR2 LQKENI. Trimming took 6 bases from V and 1 from J, leaving 9 bases between them. The CDR3 covers 13 residues. Here the CDR3 reads CASSTAENTEAFF. CDR3 coding DNA: TGTGCCAGCTCGACGGCCGAGAACACTGAAGCTTTCTTT.

This clonotype was counted only a few times. The gene calls are TRBV24-1 and TRBJ2-1; D uncertain. CDR3 length: 13 residues. The V gene lost 0 bases and the J gene lost 10 bases, with 9 bases spanning the gap. Germline CDR1 KGHDR, CDR2 SFDVKD. The CDR3 DNA is TGTGCCACCAGTGATTTGCCCCCCGGGGAGCAGTTCTTC. Its protein is CATSDLPPGEQFF.

This clonotype was seen many times. The genes are TRBV19 and TRBJ2-2, with 11 positions matching TRBD2. The CDR3 consists of 17 residues. The trim removed 9 bases at V and 3 bases at J, leaving 12 bases unmatched. Germline values: CDR1 LNHDA, CDR2 SQIVND (reference sequence). The CDR3 sequence: CASGLAGLDGDTGELFF. CDR3 in DNA: TGTGCCAGCGGACTAGCGGGCCTCGACGGGGACACCGGGGAGCTGTTTTTT.

The sample holds a few counts of this clonotype. CDR3 loop: CASSKIGRGQGTSGEQYF. In DNA form, the CDR3 reads TGTGCCAGTAGCAAAATCGGCCGGGGACAGGGGACTTCCGGCGAGCAGTACTTC. V usage is TRBV19 and J usage is TRBJ2-7; 10 bases are a match to TRBD1. Germline values: CDR1 LNHDA, CDR2 SQIVND (reference sequence). The length of the CDR3 is 18 residues. The ends lost 6 bases at V and 6 bases at J; junction bases unmatched: 20.

This clonotype was detected a few times. The chain joins TRBV7-2 to TRBJ2-2; D is unclear. V was cut by 5 bases and J by 4 bases, with 8 bases left in between. This CDR3 is 13 amino acids long. CDR1 is SGHTA and CDR2 is FQGNSA in the germline V gene. CDR3 loop: CASSARFTGELFF. The CDR3 DNA follows: TGTGCCAGCAGCGCCAGGTTCACCGGGGAGCTGTTTTTT.

This clonotype was seen repeatedly, ten times or more. V gene TRBV2 combines with J gene TRBJ2-7, with D uncertain. Germline-derived CDR1 and CDR2 are SNHLY and FYNNEI. Between the trimmed V and J ends, which lost 5 bases and 6 bases, there was a span of 11 bases. This CDR3 is 12 amino acids long. The CDR3 loop reads CASSWGQVEQYF. CDR3 DNA sequence: TGTGCCAGCAGTTGGGGTCAAGTCGAGCAGTACTTC.

This clonotype was observed at least ten times. This chain uses TRBV3-1 with TRBJ1-1, with 8 bases matching TRBD1. This CDR3 has 12 amino acids. Germline V CDR1 and CDR2: LGHDT, YNNKEL (reference sequence). V lost 4 bases and J lost 9; bases outside the gene matches: 4. CDR3: CASSLGQGQAFF. CDR3 in DNA: TGTGCCAGCAGCCTTGGACAGGGACAAGCTTTCTTT. Filled out from reference TRBV3-1 and TRBJ1-1, the complete variable domain reads DTAVSQTPKYLVTQMGNDKSIKCEQNLGHDTMYWYKQDSKKFLKIMFSYNNKELIINETVPNRFSPKSPDKAHLNLHINSLELGDSAVYFCASSLGQGQAFFGQGTRLTVV.

This clonotype was seen at least ten times. CDR3 sequence reads: CASSSSDRGGTEAFF. In DNA, the CDR3 is TGCGCCAGCAGCTCCTCTGACAGGGGAGGTACTGAAGCTTTCTTT. This rearrangement joins TRBV5-1 to TRBJ1-1; 8 nucleotides align to TRBD1. Trimming took 3 bases from V and 5 from J; bases not matched to a gene: 9. Per the germline V gene, CDR1 is SGHRS and CDR2 is YFSETQ. There are 15 residues in the CDR3.

The CDR3 DNA follows: TGCAGTGCTAGATCTGGACCCAACTACGAGCAGTACTTC. Translation: CSARSGPNYEQYF. This chain connects TRBV20-1 to TRBJ2-7; D call uncertain. This CDR3 has 13 residues. The V and J ends lost 2 bases and 3 bases respectively, with 11 bases between them. Germline-derived CDR1 and CDR2 are DFQATT and SNEGSKA (reference sequence).

Ten or more counts support this clonotype. CDR3 protein: CASSQPGPEAFF. Written as DNA, the CDR3 is TGTGCCAGCAGCCAACCGGGGCCTGAAGCTTTCTTT. V is TRBV3-1 and J is TRBJ1-1; weak D call: TRBD1 (5 bases). The CDR3 has 12 residues. Trimming cost V 2 bases and J 6 bases, with 7 bases left between them. CDR1 is LGHDT and CDR2 is YNNKEL in the germline V gene (reference sequence). Based on the CDR3 plus reference TRBV3-1 and TRBJ1-1, the full variable domain is DTAVSQTPKYLVTQMGNDKSIKCEQNLGHDTMYWYKQDSKKFLKIMFSYNNKELIINETVPNRFSPKSPDKAHLNLHINSLELGDSAVYFCASSQPGPEAFFGQGTRLTVV.

Worth noting for this clonotype: A read error may be the cause here, since a much bigger clone is one base away. This sequence joins TRBV28 and TRBJ2-3; D possibly corresponds to TRBD2 (7 bases). Germline assignment: CDR1 MDHEN and CDR2 SYDVKM. CDR3 size: 19 residues. V was cut by 7 bases and J by 2 bases, with 28 bases left in between. This CDR3 reads CASNQTTGRVASHTDTQYF. The CDR3 DNA reads as TGTGCCAGCAACCAAACTACAGGGAGGGTAGCCAGCCACACAGATACGCAGTATTTT.

In DNA, the CDR3 is TGCGCCAGCAGCTTGGATCCGGGACTAGCGGGACAATACGAGCAGTACTTC. Encoded protein: CASSLDPGLAGQYEQYF. The V and J genes are TRBV5-1 and TRBJ2-7; 13 nucleotides line up with TRBD2. The germline V gene has CDR1 SGHRS and CDR2 YFSETQ. Trimming took 0 bases from V and 4 from J; bases not matched to a gene: 7. The CDR3 is made up of 17 amino acids.